This TCR beta chain derives from a study of response to subunit inactivated influenza vaccine. Findings of the study overall: It was suggested by the authors that few new T cells are recruited by each seasonal influenza vaccination.

In this sample, this clonotype turned up once. The antigen is unknown. The length of the CDR3 is 15 residues. Trimming took off 5 bases at V and 0 bases at J, with 11 bases between the two ends. Germline CDR1 and CDR2: MNHNS and SASEGT. TCRdb processed the RT-PCR reads anew with MiXCR; each CDR3 protein has one entry. The sample shows 450,000 to 500,000 distinct CDR3 sequences, roughly 9.8% of them seen only once. This sequence originates from a man aged 45-60 years who received an inactivated influenza vaccine. J is TRBJ2-1 and V is TRBV6-1; tentatively, D is TRBD2 (5 bases). The source material was PBMCs from blood, sampled about 6 weeks after vaccination. The CDR3, as DNA: TGTGCCAGCAGTCCCGGACTGCTCTCCTACAATGAGCAGTTCTTC. Protein sequence: CASSPGLLSYNEQFF.